The 31 T cell receptor beta chains presented below share a single source sample, sequenced in a study of T-cell reconstitution after alpha-beta-depleted transplantation in children. Unique molecular identifiers were incorporated during preparation of the TCRbeta library. TCRdb passed the PCR reads through MiXCR, listing each CDR3 protein once. The sample shows over 85,000 distinct CDR3 sequences, 6% of them seen only once. The specimen comprised PBMCs, mostly from graft donor cells, sampled 60 days after TCRalphabeta/CD19-depleted stem cell transplant. These receptors all stem from a female patient aged 2 to 10 who had a stem cell transplant for Fanconi anemia, so the T cells may come from the graft donor.

The sample holds a few counts of this clonotype. The chain joins TRBV7-9 to TRBJ2-7; 9 nucleotides agree with TRBD1. Germline CDR1 is SEHNR and CDR2 is FQNEAQ (reference sequence). The CDR3 loop spans 16 amino acids. J lost 1 base, V lost 6 bases, and 10 bases had no gene match. The CDR3 reads CASRSPGQGRSYEQYF. The CDR3 DNA follows: TGTGCCAGCAGGAGTCCCGGACAGGGGAGGTCCTACGAGCAGTACTTC. The whole variable domain, filled in from reference TRBV7-9 and TRBJ2-7, reads DTGVSQNPRHKITKRGQNVTFRCDPISEHNRLYWYRQTLGQGPEFLTYFQNEAQLEKSRLLSDRFSAERPKGSFSTLEIQRTEQGDSAMYLCASRSPGQGRSYEQYFGPGTRLTVT.

This clonotype was counted at least ten times. The rearrangement joins TRBV10-3 to TRBJ2-2, with a weak D call TRBD2 (5 bases). Per germline, CDR1 ENHRY and CDR2 SYGVKD. V lost 3 bases, J lost 4 bases, and 12 bases lay in between. The CDR3 has 15 amino acids. The CDR3 DNA reads TGTGCCATCAGTGAAGGCGGAGCGGCCACCGGGGAGCTGTTTTTT. Protein: CAISEGGAATGELFF.

This clonotype was seen many times. This rearrangement joins TRBV7-2 to TRBJ2-3; perhaps D is TRBD1 or TRBD2 (6 bases each). The CDR3 loop spans 15 amino acids. Germline assignment: CDR1 SGHTA and CDR2 FQGNSA. V shed 4 bases and J shed 0 bases, with 11 bases lying between them. CDR3 bases: TGTGCCAGCAGCTCCCGGGGGCTTAGCACAGATACGCAGTATTTT. Protein product: CASSSRGLSTDTQYF.

This clonotype appeared many times. This sequence joins TRBV20-1 and TRBJ1-4; D ambiguous. CDR1 is DFQATT and CDR2 is SNEGSKA in the germline V gene (reference sequence). The V and J ends lost 4 bases and 5 bases respectively, with 11 bases between them. The CDR3 totals 13 residues. The CDR3 DNA is TGCAGTGCTATGACCGATTTCAATGAAAAACTGTTTTTT. As protein: CSAMTDFNEKLFF.

This sequence joins TRBV30 and TRBJ1-1, with a tentative D call TRBD1 (6 bases). The CDR3 has 15 amino acids. V lost 0 bases and J lost 3, with 14 bases in between. Per germline, CDR1 GTSNPN and CDR2 SVGIG (reference sequence). CDR3: CAWSVSLAGDTEAFF. The DNA for the CDR3 is TGTGCCTGGAGTGTCTCTTTAGCAGGGGACACTGAAGCTTTCTTT.

This clonotype was seen at least ten times. The V call is TRBV11-2, the J call TRBJ2-3; 10 bases map to TRBD2. There are 18 residues in the CDR3. Germline loops: CDR1 SGHAT, CDR2 FQNNGV. Trimming removed 7 bases from V and 0 bases from J; junction bases left unmatched: 13. In nucleotides, the CDR3 is TGTGCCAGCAACAAGGGCCTACTAGCGGGGTTCAGCACAGATACGCAGTATTTT. Protein sequence: CASNKGLLAGFSTDTQYF. Combining the CDR3 with reference TRBV11-2 and TRBJ2-3 gives the whole variable domain EAGVAQSPRYKIIEKRQSVAFWCNPISGHATLYWYQQILGQGPKLLIQFQNNGVVDDSQLPKDRFSAERLKGVDSTLKIQPAKLEDSAVYLCASNKGLLAGFSTDTQYFGPGTRLTVL.

The chain combines TRBV20-1 with TRBJ1-1; a weak D match, TRBD1 (6 bases). Trimming stripped 8 bases from V and 1 base from J, with 14 bases between. The germline V gene encodes CDR1 DFQATT and CDR2 SNEGSKA (reference sequence). The CDR3 spans 13 residues. DNA of the CDR3: TGCAGTCGGAGCGGGACACCGAACACTGAAGCTTTCTTT. Amino acids: CSRSGTPNTEAFF.

This clonotype showed up just a few times. The rearrangement joins TRBV20-1 to TRBJ2-3, with 7 positions matching TRBD2. CDR3 length: 15 residues. Germline V gene data show CDR1 as DFQATT and CDR2 as SNEGSKA (reference sequence). The junction had 10 bases not matched to a gene; V was cut back by 6 bases and J by 1 base. The CDR3 DNA reads as TGCAGTGCGTGGACCTTACGGGGGGGCACAGATACGCAGTATTTT. Residues: CSAWTLRGGTDTQYF.

The table lists this clonotype with many counts. The chain carries TRBV13 and TRBJ2-5; TRBD2 matches 11 bases. The trim removed 4 bases at V and 0 bases at J, leaving 13 bases unmatched. CDR1 PRHDT and CDR2 FYEKMQ come from the germline V gene (reference sequence). The CDR3 has 19 amino acids. The CDR3: CASSSNSGLAEGNQETQYF. CDR3 in DNA: TGTGCCAGCAGCTCAAACTCGGGACTAGCGGAGGGGAACCAAGAGACCCAGTACTTC.

In its sample, this clonotype was seen a few times. The V and J genes are TRBV15 and TRBJ2-3; TRBD2 matches 8 bases. The germline V gene encodes CDR1 LNHNV and CDR2 YYDKDF (reference sequence). The trim removed 1 base at V and 3 bases at J, leaving 3 bases unmatched. The CDR3 totals 15 residues. CDR3 region: CATSRAGGVTDTQYF. The CDR3 DNA follows: TGTGCCACCAGCAGAGCGGGGGGGGTAACAGATACGCAGTATTTT.

The chain recombines TRBV20-1 with TRBJ2-3, with 9 nucleotides matching TRBD2. Losses at the gene ends were 0 bases for V and 2 bases for J; bases not matched to a gene: 6. The germline gives CDR1 DFQATT, CDR2 SNEGSKA (reference sequence). The CDR3 runs to 16 residues. CDR3 sequence (DNA): TGCAGTGCTAGAGATCCTAGCGGGATTTTCACAGATACGCAGTATTTT. Protein sequence: CSARDPSGIFTDTQYF.

This clonotype showed up many times. The V gene is TRBV7-9, the J gene TRBJ2-3; D might be TRBD2 (6 bases). Germline V gives CDR1 SEHNR, CDR2 FQNEAQ (reference sequence). The V gene lost 8 bases and the J gene lost 8 bases, with 17 bases spanning the gap. The CDR3 sequence is 13 residues long. In DNA, the CDR3 is TGTGCCAGCTCCGCTCCGGGGGAGAGTACGCAGTATTTT. Its protein is CASSAPGESTQYF.

In its sample, this clonotype was seen many times. The chain combines TRBV27 with TRBJ1-5, with D hard to call. The CDR3 extends over 12 amino acids. The V gene lost 4 bases and the J gene lost 6 bases, with 7 bases spanning the gap. Germline CDR1 reads MNHEY; CDR2 reads SMNVEV (reference sequence). This chain's CDR3 is CASSSSGQPQHF. CDR3 sequence (DNA): TGTGCCAGCAGTTCCTCCGGTCAGCCCCAGCATTTT.

This clonotype was observed a few times. This sequence joins TRBV28 and TRBJ1-2; D gene ambiguous. V was trimmed by 3 bases and J by 4 bases, leaving 9 bases between them. This CDR3 has 13 amino acids. Germline V gene lookup returns CDR1 MDHEN and CDR2 SYDVKM. CDR3 sequence reads: CASSFPGLYGYTF. In DNA form, the CDR3 reads TGTGCCAGCAGTTTTCCGGGCCTCTATGGCTACACCTTC.

The V call is TRBV20-1, the J call TRBJ2-7; weak D call: TRBD2 (5 bases). CDR1 DFQATT and CDR2 SNEGSKA come from the germline V gene (reference sequence). Trimming took off 8 bases at V and 2 bases at J, with 19 bases between the two ends. This CDR3 is built from 14 residues. In DNA, the CDR3 is TGCAGTACCACCACTAGTTTTGTTCCCTACGAGCAGTACTTC. Residues: CSTTTSFVPYEQYF.

This clonotype was recorded a few times. The gene calls are TRBV18 and TRBJ2-3, with TRBD2 matching over 7 bases. CDR3 length: 12 amino acids. The germline CDR1 and CDR2 sequences are KGHSH and LQKENI. J lost 8 bases, V lost 4 bases, and 3 bases had no gene match. The CDR3 region is CASSRREATQYF. In DNA, the CDR3 is TGTGCCAGCTCACGACGGGAGGCTACGCAGTATTTT.

This clonotype occurred many times. The J gene is TRBJ2-5, the V gene TRBV6-2 or TRBV6-3; D is ambiguous. The CDR3 runs to 11 residues. V was trimmed by 6 bases and J by 5 bases, leaving 7 bases between them. In germline, CDR1 is MNHEY, CDR2 SVGEGT. This chain's CDR3 is CASSGWETQYF. The DNA of the CDR3 is TGTGCCAGCAGCGGGTGGGAGACCCAGTACTTC.

This clonotype was counted a few times. This chain connects TRBV7-3 to TRBJ2-2; TRBD2 aligns across 9 bases. Per germline, CDR1 SGHTA and CDR2 FQGTGA. The junction had 12 bases not matched to a gene; V was cut back by 1 base and J by 0 bases. CDR3 length equals 20 residues. As DNA, the CDR3 is TGTGCCAGCAGCTTAAATCTCGGTAGCGGGAGTCTAGCGAACACCGGGGAGCTGTTTTTT. Residues: CASSLNLGSGSLANTGELFF.

This clonotype was counted many times. The chain links TRBV5-1 to TRBJ2-1; 8 bases map to TRBD2. Germline V gene sequence: CDR1 SGHRS, CDR2 YFSETQ. The CDR3 covers 16 residues. V lost 1 base, J lost 6 bases, and 9 bases stayed unmatched. The CDR3 nucleotides read TGCGCCAGCAGCTTGCTTCTAACGGGAGGGTCCAATGAGCAGTTCTTC. The encoded protein is CASSLLLTGGSNEQFF. The full variable domain, its missing parts supplied by reference TRBV5-1 and TRBJ2-1, is KAGVTQTPRYLIKTRGQQVTLSCSPISGHRSVSWYQQTPGQGLQFLFEYFSETQRNKGNFPGRFSGRQFSNSRSEMNVSTLELGDSALYLCASSLLLTGGSNEQFFGPGTRLTVL.

This clonotype was found many times. The V and J genes are TRBV28 and TRBJ2-5; D is undetermined. Between the trimmed V and J ends, which lost 7 bases and 2 bases, there was a span of 11 bases. This CDR3 has 13 residues. The germline CDR1 and CDR2 sequences are MDHEN and SYDVKM. The CDR3 sequence: CASKSSKQETQYF. CDR3 DNA sequence: TGTGCCAGCAAATCCTCGAAACAAGAGACCCAGTACTTC.

This clonotype was seen many times. The chain combines TRBV28 with TRBJ1-3; D is possibly TRBD1 (6 bases). The CDR3 length is 17 residues. In germline, CDR1 is MDHEN, CDR2 SYDVKM. Trimming stripped 6 bases from V and 0 bases from J, with 18 bases between. CDR3 nucleotide sequence: TGTGCCAGCAGGCCGGGACACCTTACTAGCTCTGGAAACACCATATATTTT. As protein: CASRPGHLTSSGNTIYF.

This clonotype has a count of ten or more. The CDR3 nucleotides read TGTGCCAGCAGTTGGGACCCAGGGGGCTATGGCTACACCTTC. The encoded protein is CASSWDPGGYGYTF. The chain uses TRBV28 and TRBJ1-2; 7 positions agree with TRBD1. Germline CDR1 and CDR2: MDHEN and SYDVKM. Germline trimming cut 4 bases from V and 4 bases from J; bases unmatched to any gene: 6. This CDR3 is built from 14 residues.

This chain links TRBV11-2 with TRBJ2-3; D might be TRBD1 or TRBD2, each matching 6 bases. The CDR3 loop spans 16 amino acids. CDR1 is SGHAT, CDR2 FQNNGV, per germline. Trimming took 5 bases from V and 5 from J, leaving 20 bases between them. CDR3 coding DNA: TGTGCCAGCAGCCCTCTGGGGGGAGAGGGGGTAGATACGCAGTATTTT. Protein: CASSPLGGEGVDTQYF.

A few counts support this clonotype. This chain joins TRBV5-6 and TRBJ1-1; the match to TRBD1 covers 9 bases. Germline CDR1 reads SGHDT; CDR2 reads YYEEEE. V gave up 4 bases and J gave up 0 bases; unmatched junction bases: 7. The CDR3 is 16 residues long. The CDR3 sequence: CASSLPGTGLNTEAFF. In DNA form, the CDR3 reads TGTGCCAGCAGCCTACCCGGGACAGGGCTGAACACTGAAGCTTTCTTT. Supplemented by reference TRBV5-6 and TRBJ1-1, the full variable domain reads DAGVTQSPTHLIKTRGQQVTLRCSPKSGHDTVSWYQQALGQGPQFIFQYYEEEERQRGNFPDRFSGHQFPNYSSELNVNALLLGDSALYLCASSLPGTGLNTEAFFGQGTRLTVV.

This clonotype is medium-sized by share. CDR3 residues: CASSRNTGELFF. The CDR3 region has the DNA TGTGCCAGCAGTCGGAACACCGGGGAGCTGTTTTTT. The rearrangement joins TRBV28 to TRBJ2-2; no definite D call. The length of the CDR3 is 12 residues. From germline, CDR1 is MDHEN and CDR2 SYDVKM. Trimming took off 5 bases at V and 1 base at J, with 2 bases between the two ends. The full variable domain, rest sourced from reference TRBV28 and TRBJ2-2, is DVKVTQSSRYLVKRTGEKVFLECVQDMDHENMFWYRQDPGLGLRLIYFSYDVKMKEKGDIPEGYSVSREKKERFSLILESASTNQTSMYLCASSRNTGELFFGEGSRLTVL.

This clonotype has just a few counts. This chain joins TRBV7-9 and TRBJ2-7; 7 positions agree with TRBD2. Germline V CDR1 and CDR2: SEHNR, FQNEAQ (reference sequence). V gave up 2 bases and J gave up 2 bases; unmatched junction bases: 9. This CDR3 contains 16 residues. The CDR3 is CASSLIPGTKTYEQYF. DNA of the CDR3: TGTGCCAGCAGCTTAATCCCCGGGACTAAAACCTACGAGCAGTACTTC.

The gene calls are TRBV20-1 and TRBJ1-2; tentative D call: TRBD1 (5 bases). Trimming shortened V by 5 bases and J by 4 bases, and 11 bases separated the two germline ends. The germline V gene encodes CDR1 DFQATT and CDR2 SNEGSKA (reference sequence). The CDR3 spans 12 residues. The CDR3: CSAPDSVYGYTF. CDR3 in DNA: TGCAGTGCTCCAGACAGCGTCTATGGCTACACCTTC.

The chain employs TRBV7-3 and TRBJ2-5; D may be TRBD1 (6 bases). V gave up 4 bases and J gave up 5 bases, with 11 bases separating them. CDR1 and CDR2 from the germline V gene are SGHTA and FQGTGA. This CDR3 is 13 amino acids long. The CDR3 DNA is TGTGCCAGCAGCTCAACAGGGTACGAGACCCAGTACTTC. Amino acid sequence: CASSSTGYETQYF. Variable domain in full (rest from reference TRBV7-3 and TRBJ2-5): GAGVSQTPSNKVTEKGKYVELRCDPISGHTALYWYRQSLGQGPEFLIYFQGTGAADDSGLPNDRFFAVRPEGSVSTLKIQRTERGDSAVYLCASSSTGYETQYFGPGTRLLVL.

This clonotype has at least ten counts. The chain employs TRBV7-2 and TRBJ2-1, with 15 bases fitting TRBD2. The CDR3 sequence is 16 residues long. The germline V gene encodes CDR1 SGHTA and CDR2 FQGNSA. V lost 4 bases to trimming and J lost 10 bases; unmatched junction nucleotides: 8. The CDR3 DNA reads TGTGCCAGCAGCTCTCCGGGACTAGCGGGGGGAAGAGAGCAGTTCTTC. Translating gives CASSSPGLAGGREQFF.

At least ten counts were recorded for this clonotype. The chain links TRBV20-1 to TRBJ2-5; 9 nucleotides agree with TRBD1. This CDR3 contains 13 residues. Per the germline V gene, CDR1 is DFQATT and CDR2 is SNEGSKA (reference sequence). The V and J ends lost 5 bases and 0 bases, in that order; junction bases with no gene match: 1. The DNA for the CDR3 is TGCAGTGCTTGGGACAGGGACCAAGAGACCCAGTACTTC. As protein: CSAWDRDQETQYF.

This clonotype occurred many times. The V call is TRBV5-1, the J call TRBJ2-1; D is undetermined. CDR1 and CDR2 from the germline V gene are SGHRS and YFSETQ. The CDR3 runs to 15 residues. The V end was cut by 0 bases, the J end by 1 base, with 8 bases between. The CDR3 here is CASSLVVESYNEQFF. The CDR3 DNA sequence: TGCGCCAGCAGCTTGGTGGTGGAGTCCTACAATGAGCAGTTCTTC.